One sample yielded the 10 T cell receptor beta chains listed below, sequenced in a study of shared clonotypes between healthy human individuals. CD45RO negativity and positive selection for CCR7 defined naive CD8 cells, a population that excluded terminally differentiated effector memory CD45RA+ cells. Sequenced by immunoSEQ multiplex PCR; TCRdb stores in-frame clones only, minus some. The sample has about 2.1 million clones; roughly 93% are singletons. The specimen was naive CD8+ T cells from PBMCs. Receptor source: a man aged 18 to 29 in good health. Some clones in this sample may be carry-over from other donors' samples.

A note on this clone: The junction does not match germline at one end; this may be a read error. This chain links TRBV7-6 with TRBJ2-1; TRBD1 matches 7 bases. The CDR3 is 13 residues long. Germline CDR1 SGHVS, CDR2 FNYEAQ. CDR3 bases: TGTGTCAGCAGCCCCCGGGACAGCCCCGAGCAGTTCTTC. It specifies CVSSPRDSPEQFF.

This sequence joins TRBV5-1 and TRBJ2-1; 7 nucleotides match TRBD2. In germline, CDR1 is SGHRS, CDR2 YFSETQ. V trimming: 4 bases; J trimming: 5 bases; junction bases outside the gene matches: 15. This CDR3 is built from 17 residues. CDR3 sequence: CASSIPLAGVIDNEQFF. DNA for the CDR3: TGCGCCAGCAGCATACCCCTGGCGGGAGTAATTGACAATGAGCAGTTCTTC.

The chain is built from TRBV28 and TRBJ1-2, with unresolved D. With 2 bases removed from V and 6 bases from J, the gap between germline ends came to 4 bases. CDR3 size: 11 residues. CDR1 is MDHEN, CDR2 SYDVKM, per germline. The CDR3 DNA reads TGTGCCAGCAGTTTAGAGGATGGCTACACCTTC. This gives the protein CASSLEDGYTF.

The chain has TRBV7-9 and TRBJ1-5; D is undetermined. The germline gives CDR1 SEHNR, CDR2 FQNEAQ (reference sequence). This CDR3 region has 13 residues. V was shortened by 10 bases and J by 2 bases, with 12 bases between the two germline ends. The CDR3 reads CATASGGNQPQHF. CDR3 nucleotide sequence: TGTGCCACAGCATCCGGGGGCAATCAGCCCCAGCATTTT.

This chain links TRBV9 with TRBJ2-7; possible D gene TRBD2, 6 bases. The CDR3 is 15 residues long. Per the germline V gene, CDR1 is SGDLS and CDR2 is YYNGEE. Trimming removed 0 bases at V and 0 bases at J, with 10 bases between. CDR3 nucleotide sequence: TGTGCCAGCAGCGTAGGATGGGACTTCTCCTACGAGCAGTACTTC. Its protein product is CASSVGWDFSYEQYF. The full variable domain, with the rest looked up from reference TRBV9 and TRBJ2-7, is DSGVTQTPKHLITATGQRVTLRCSPRSGDLSVYWYQQSLDQGLQFLIQYYNGEERAKGNILERFSAQQFPDLHSELNLSSLELGDSALYFCASSVGWDFSYEQYFGPGTRLTVT.

This rearrangement joins TRBV5-1 to TRBJ1-3; a weak D match, TRBD1 (6 bases). Trimming cost V 1 base and J 2 bases, with 10 bases left between them. The CDR3 is made up of 15 amino acids. Per germline, CDR1 SGHRS and CDR2 YFSETQ. The CDR3 loop is CASSLWDNPGNTIYF. For the CDR3, the DNA is TGCGCCAGCAGCTTGTGGGACAATCCTGGAAACACCATATATTTT.

The chain employs TRBV29-1 and TRBJ2-5; D gene ambiguous. The J call may be incorrect, as the DNA end agrees better with TRBJ2-7. Germline lookup yields CDR1 SQVTM and CDR2 ANQGSEA. The CDR3 runs 11 residues. Here the CDR3 reads CSVEKGYEQYF. In DNA, the CDR3 is TGCAGCGTTGAGAAGGGCTACGAGCAGTACTTC.

The table lists this clone with a count of one. V is TRBV9 and J is TRBJ1-3; D remains unclear. This CDR3 comprises 13 residues. The V end lost 2 bases, the J end lost 3 bases, and 6 bases lay between the germline ends. Per the germline V gene, CDR1 is SGDLS and CDR2 is YYNGEE. The CDR3 DNA follows: TGTGCCAGCAGCGTTGGTCATGGAAACACCATATATTTT. Translating gives CASSVGHGNTIYF.

This clone was seen just once. V is TRBV7-6 and J is TRBJ2-5; 7 bases match TRBD1. After removal of 5 bases from V and 2 bases from J, the junction contained 2 bases not matched to a gene. Germline V gene sequence: CDR1 SGHVS, CDR2 FNYEAQ. This CDR3 contains 13 residues. The CDR3 DNA is TGTGCCAGCAGCCGGGACAGACAAGAGACCCAGTACTTC. Its translation is CASSRDRQETQYF.

The chain is built from TRBV5-6 and TRBJ2-1; 15 bases match TRBD2. The CDR3 is made up of 15 amino acids. V was pared by 5 bases and J by 8 bases, with 5 bases of the junction left unmatched. Germline lookup yields CDR1 SGHDT and CDR2 YYEEEE. In DNA, the CDR3 is TGTGCCAGCAGGTCAAGGACTAGCGGGAGGGATGAGCAGTTCTTC. It is translated as CASRSRTSGRDEQFF.